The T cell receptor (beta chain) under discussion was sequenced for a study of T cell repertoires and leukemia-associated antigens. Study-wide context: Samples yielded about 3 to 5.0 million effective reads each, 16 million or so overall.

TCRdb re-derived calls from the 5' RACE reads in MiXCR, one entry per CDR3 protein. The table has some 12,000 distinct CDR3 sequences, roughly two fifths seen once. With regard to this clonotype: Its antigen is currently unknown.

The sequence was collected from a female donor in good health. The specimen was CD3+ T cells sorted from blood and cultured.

Written as DNA, the CDR3 is TGTGCCAGCAGCTTGTATTCTAGCCTAGCCAAAAACATTCAGTACTTC. It translates to CASSLYSSLAKNIQYF. The rearrangement joins TRBV7-2 to TRBJ2-4; D is perhaps TRBD2 (5 bases). The V gene lost 3 bases and the J gene lost 0 bases, with 12 bases spanning the gap. CDR3 length: 16 residues. Germline-derived CDR1 and CDR2 are SGHTA and FQGNSA.